A single sample is the source of the 27 T cell receptor beta chains below, sequenced in a study of blood T cell repertoires in COVID-19. TCRdb's copy holds only in-frame clones and misses some; the assay was immunoSEQ multiplex PCR. The sample records some 460,000 clones, approximately 90% being singletons. Source material: PBMCs or T cells enriched from blood (not recorded which). The receptors stem from a woman under 30 with acute COVID-19.

V is TRBV11-2 and J is TRBJ2-1, with D possibly TRBD1 on 5 matching bases. This CDR3 has 15 residues. The germline V gene encodes CDR1 SGHAT and CDR2 FQNNGV. Trimming shortened V by 5 bases and J by 1 base, and 12 bases separated the two germline ends. The CDR3, as DNA: TGTGCCAGCAGCCCCTTGGACACTTCCTACAATGAGCAGTTCTTC. As protein: CASSPLDTSYNEQFF.

The J gene is TRBJ2-3, the V gene TRBV7-9; TRBD2 matches at 8 bases. Looked up from germline, CDR1 is SEHNR and CDR2 is FQNEAQ (reference sequence). The CDR3 covers 17 residues. J lost 6 bases, V lost 5 bases, and 16 bases had no gene match. CDR3 coding DNA: TGTGCCAGCAGCACTACGGCCGGGGGGGCTTATAGCGATACGCAGTATTTT. Amino acid sequence: CASSTTAGGAYSDTQYF.

The CDR3 here is CASSSSYRASGNTIYF. The CDR3 nucleotides read TGTGCCAGCAGTTCAAGCTACAGGGCCTCTGGAAACACCATATATTTT. This chain connects TRBV28 to TRBJ1-3; tentatively, D is TRBD1 (6 bases). CDR3 length equals 16 residues. The germline V gene has CDR1 MDHEN and CDR2 SYDVKM. The ends were cut back, 4 bases at V and 0 bases at J, with 13 bases in the middle.

The chain combines TRBV11-2 with TRBJ1-1; a possible D gene is TRBD1 (5 bases). CDR1 is SGHAT, CDR2 FQNNGV, per germline. Trimming left V 5 bases short and J 1 base short, with 14 bases between. This CDR3 contains 15 residues. For the CDR3, the DNA is TGTGCCAGCAGCGGGGAGGGGATAGGGAACACTGAAGCTTTCTTT. Translating it yields CASSGEGIGNTEAFF.

This clone was counted a few times. The chain uses TRBV6-5 and TRBJ2-5, with 11 bases identical to TRBD1. Germline V gene data show CDR1 as MNHEY and CDR2 as SVGAGI. The V and J ends lost 4 bases and 4 bases, in that order; junction bases with no gene match: 8. This CDR3 region has 16 residues. The CDR3 protein is CASSFSIGTGGETQYF. CDR3 DNA: TGTGCCAGCAGTTTCTCGATCGGGACAGGGGGAGAGACCCAGTACTTC.

The rearrangement joins TRBV7-9 to TRBJ1-6, with D perhaps matching TRBD1 (5 bases). The germline CDR1 and CDR2 sequences are SEHNR and FQNEAQ (reference sequence). The CDR3 runs 15 residues. V gave up 2 bases and J gave up 8 bases, with 13 bases separating them. CDR3: CASSLLLGEYSPLHF. DNA of the CDR3: TGTGCCAGCAGCTTACTATTAGGGGAATATTCACCCCTCCACTTT.

The chain is built from TRBV30 and TRBJ2-2; TRBD2 matches 13 bases. Germline values: CDR1 GTSNPN, CDR2 SVGIG (reference sequence). V shed 4 bases, J shed 0 bases, and the junction held 5 bases outside the gene matches. CDR3 length: 17 residues. This CDR3 is CAWTLTSGGTNTGELFF. CDR3 bases: TGTGCCTGGACGTTGACTAGCGGGGGGACGAACACCGGGGAGCTGTTTTTT.

This clone turned up a few times. A read error may account for a junction end that differs from germline. V gene TRBV7-9 combines with J gene TRBJ2-7; 8 bases map to TRBD1. The CDR3 runs to 11 residues. CDR1 and CDR2 from the germline V gene are SEHNR and FQNEAQ (reference sequence). The CDR3 loop is CASSNPGQEDF. The DNA of the CDR3 is TGTGCCAGCAGCAATCCGGGACAGGAGGACTTC.

The chain carries TRBV27 and TRBJ2-1; maybe TRBD1 (6 bases). The CDR3 consists of 16 residues. V was pared by 11 bases and J by 3 bases, with 23 bases between. Germline CDR1 and CDR2: MNHEY and SMNVEV (reference sequence). The CDR3 DNA is TGTGCCTCCGGCGAAGGGGGAATGAGGGGCTACAATGAGCAGTTCTTC. It is translated as CASGEGGMRGYNEQFF.

This rearrangement joins TRBV30 to TRBJ2-7; TRBD1 matches at 9 bases. Germline-derived CDR1 and CDR2 are GTSNPN and SVGIG (reference sequence). This CDR3 is built from 13 residues. V was pared by 7 bases and J by 6 bases, with 10 bases of the junction left unmatched. Here the CDR3 DNA reads TGTGCCTATCGGGACAGGGAGTTTTCCGAGCAGTACTTC. It is translated as CAYRDREFSEQYF.

The J gene is TRBJ2-7, the V gene TRBV7-2; the D is unclear. Trimming removed 5 bases at V and 0 bases at J, with 11 bases between. The CDR3 covers 14 residues. Per germline, CDR1 SGHTA and CDR2 FQGNSA. CDR3 residues: CASSTGSGSYEQYF. CDR3 in DNA: TGTGCCAGCAGCACCGGGTCTGGCTCCTACGAGCAGTACTTC.

The J gene is TRBJ2-1, the V gene TRBV12-5, with D possibly being TRBD2 (6 bases). The germline V gene has CDR1 LGHNT and CDR2 FRNRAP. V was shortened by 6 bases and J by 2 bases, with 8 bases between the two germline ends. This CDR3 has 13 residues. CDR3 bases: TGTGCTAGTGGCCGACTAGCCTACAATGAGCAGTTCTTC. This encodes CASGRLAYNEQFF.

This rearrangement joins TRBV5-1 to TRBJ1-1, with 9 bases aligning to TRBD1. Per germline, CDR1 SGHRS and CDR2 YFSETQ. The CDR3 extends over 14 amino acids. Losses at the gene ends were 6 bases for V and 7 bases for J; bases not matched to a gene: 10. CDR3 sequence reads: CASTAGTGNFEAFF. The DNA for the CDR3 is TGCGCCAGCACAGCCGGGACAGGGAATTTTGAAGCTTTCTTT.

This chain joins TRBV3-1 (or the pseudogene TRBV3-2) and TRBJ1-4, with D perhaps TRBD1 (5 bases). The V end lost 4 bases, the J end lost 2 bases, and 11 bases lay between the germline ends. From germline, CDR1 is LGHDT and CDR2 YNNKEL (reference sequence). CDR3 length: 15 amino acids. CDR3 in DNA: TGTGCCAGCAGCCCGGGGGGAAAGACTAATGAAAAACTGTTTTTT. This gives the protein CASSPGGKTNEKLFF.

The V and J genes are TRBV13 and TRBJ1-4; maybe TRBD1 (6 bases). The ends were cut back, 3 bases at V and 13 bases at J, with 12 bases in the middle. The CDR3 is 12 amino acids. Germline-derived CDR1 and CDR2 are PRHDT and FYEKMQ (reference sequence). CDR3 DNA sequence: TGTGCCAGCAGCTTTAACAGGGCAGGACTGTTTTTT. Protein sequence: CASSFNRAGLFF.

This chain links TRBV7-2 with TRBJ2-1; weak D call: TRBD1 (6 bases). The V end was cut by 1 base, the J end by 6 bases, with 10 bases between. The CDR3 spans 14 residues. Germline loops: CDR1 SGHTA, CDR2 FQGNSA. The DNA for the CDR3 is TGTGCCAGCAGCTTAGTTGCACAGGGCAATGAGCAGTTCTTC. This sequence encodes CASSLVAQGNEQFF.

The CDR3 region is CASRAGTGYYNEQFF. In nucleotides, the CDR3 is TGTGCCAGCAGGGCCGGGACAGGGTATTACAATGAGCAGTTCTTC. The chain combines TRBV11-1 with TRBJ2-1, with 9 bases identical to TRBD1. With V trimmed by 6 bases and J by 4 bases, 7 bases remained unmatched. CDR3 size: 15 residues. CDR1 is SGHAT and CDR2 is FQDESV in the germline V gene (reference sequence).

The gene calls are TRBV3-1 (or the pseudogene TRBV3-2) and TRBJ1-4; D not resolved. Germline values: CDR1 LGHDT, CDR2 YNNKEL (reference sequence). Trimming took 1 base from V and 3 from J, leaving 9 bases between them. The CDR3 loop spans 15 amino acids. CDR3 sequence: CASSQGVLANEKLFF. CDR3 DNA sequence: TGTGCCAGCAGCCAAGGCGTGTTGGCTAATGAAAAACTGTTTTTT.

This chain links TRBV28 with TRBJ1-6, with 8 bases identical to TRBD1. The CDR3 has 15 amino acids. V lost 7 bases and J lost 5; bases outside the gene matches: 7. The germline CDR1 and CDR2 sequences are MDHEN and SYDVKM. CDR3 sequence (DNA): TGTGCCAGCACCCTTCCGGACAGGGATAATTCACCCCTCCACTTT. It translates to CASTLPDRDNSPLHF.

This sequence joins TRBV5-1 and TRBJ2-3; D gene uncertain. From germline, CDR1 is SGHRS and CDR2 YFSETQ. With 4 bases removed from V and 3 bases from J, the gap between germline ends came to 9 bases. The CDR3 runs 13 residues. CDR3 sequence (DNA): TGCGCCAGCAGCGGCACGAGGACAGATACGCAGTATTTT. Protein: CASSGTRTDTQYF.

The chain is built from TRBV6-5 and TRBJ2-7; tentatively, D is TRBD2 (5 bases). The ends were cut back, 3 bases at V and 3 bases at J, with 9 bases in the middle. Looked up from germline, CDR1 is MNHEY and CDR2 is SVGAGI. The CDR3 has 13 amino acids. CDR3 loop: CASSYEEDYEQYF. The DNA of the CDR3 is TGTGCCAGCAGTTATGAGGAGGACTACGAGCAGTACTTC.

The rearrangement joins TRBV28 to TRBJ2-5; TRBD2 aligns across 7 bases. Germline trimming cut 2 bases from V and 5 bases from J; bases unmatched to any gene: 8. Germline CDR1 reads MDHEN; CDR2 reads SYDVKM. This CDR3 comprises 15 residues. The chain's CDR3 is CASSLSGGVPETQYF. In DNA, the CDR3 is TGTGCCAGCAGTTTAAGTGGGGGGGTGCCGGAGACCCAGTACTTC.

The chain couples TRBV3-1 (or the pseudogene TRBV3-2) to TRBJ2-7; TRBD2 matches 7 bases. The germline gives CDR1 LGHDT, CDR2 YNNKEL (reference sequence). V trimming: 5 bases; J trimming: 6 bases; junction bases outside the gene matches: 13. The CDR3 extends over 15 amino acids. The chain's CDR3 is CASSRNHQSGGEQYF. The CDR3 DNA is TGTGCCAGCAGCAGAAACCACCAATCGGGAGGCGAGCAGTACTTC.

The V and J genes are TRBV3-1 (or the pseudogene TRBV3-2) and TRBJ2-5; 10 nucleotides align to TRBD2. Unmatched junction bases numbered 4, after V lost 4 bases and J lost 2 bases. The CDR3 consists of 15 residues. CDR1 is LGHDT, CDR2 YNNKEL, per germline (reference sequence). In DNA, the CDR3 is TGTGCCAGCAGCCGAGTAGCGGGGGGACAAGAGACCCAGTACTTC. This encodes CASSRVAGGQETQYF.

This clone appeared once. V is TRBV6-5 and J is TRBJ1-4, with D perhaps matching TRBD1 (5 bases). The CDR3 has 13 amino acids. Per the germline V gene, CDR1 is MNHEY and CDR2 is SVGAGI. V was cut by 10 bases and J by 5 bases, with 14 bases left in between. Written as DNA, the CDR3 is TGTGCCACTCACGGGACTGCCAATGAAAAACTGTTTTTT. Translation: CATHGTANEKLFF.

The V gene is TRBV7-9, the J gene TRBJ2-1; perhaps TRBD2 as D (6 bases). CDR3 length: 14 residues. Germline values: CDR1 SEHNR, CDR2 FQNEAQ (reference sequence). V lost 5 bases and J lost 14, with 22 bases in between. The chain's CDR3 is CASSLEGGAMSKFF. Here the CDR3 DNA reads TGTGCCAGCAGCCTCGAAGGAGGGGCAATGAGCAAGTTCTTC.

There are a few counts of this clone. This chain uses TRBV5-6 with TRBJ1-2; 8 positions agree with TRBD1. V was clipped by 0 bases and J by 8 bases; unmatched bases: 6. CDR3 size: 14 residues. Germline V lookup: CDR1 SGHDT, CDR2 YYEEEE. This chain's CDR3 is CASSLGAGGSGYTF. DNA for the CDR3: TGTGCCAGCAGCTTGGGTGCAGGGGGCTCCGGCTACACCTTC. Looking up the rest from reference TRBV5-6 and TRBJ1-2 gives the full variable domain: DAGVTQSPTHLIKTRGQQVTLRCSPKSGHDTVSWYQQALGQGPQFIFQYYEEEERQRGNFPDRFSGHQFPNYSSELNVNALLLGDSALYLCASSLGAGGSGYTFGSGTRLTVV.